This record looks at one T cell receptor (beta chain) sequence and its context. The antigen is undetermined. This sample is part of a study of shared clonotypes between healthy human individuals. Study results and limitations: Compared with memory subsets, naive subsets generally had larger estimated richness.

Method: immunoSEQ multiplex PCR; TCRdb's copy keeps in-frame clones and lacks some. Among 1.5 million to 2.5 million clones listed, roughly 95% were seen once. This CDR3 has 11 amino acids. V was trimmed by 7 bases and J by 6 bases, leaving 6 bases between them. Germline V gene data show CDR1 as MNHEY and CDR2 as SMNVEV (reference sequence). Naive CD8 cells, CD45RO-negative and positively selected for CCR7, excluded terminally differentiated effector memory CD45RA+ cells. The chain carries TRBV27 and TRBJ2-2; D unclear. The source is a young man in good health. Source material: naive CD8+ T cells sorted from blood. In nucleotides, the CDR3 is TGTGCCAGCAAATGGGCCGGGGAGCTGTTTTTT. This sequence encodes CASKWAGELFF.